This T cell receptor beta chain was sequenced during a study of T cell repertoires in cytomegalovirus infection. Findings and caveats of the study: People with CMV and the relevant HLA were identified by cumulative public TCR beta family frequency.

TCRdb processed the reads anew with MiXCR; each CDR3 protein has one entry. The profile shows approximately 110,000 distinct CDR3 sequences, under 55% of them singletons. A word on this clonotype: Its antigen is unidentified.

In germline, CDR1 is DFQATT, CDR2 SNEGSKA (reference sequence). The CDR3 is made up of 13 amino acids. After removal of 5 bases from V and 3 bases from J, the junction contained 1 base not matched to a gene. The specimen was CD8+ T cells from cultured PBMCs, collected from culture after CMV antigen stimulation. The receptor comes from a human donor in good health (CMV status not recorded). Some clones in this sample may be carry-over from other donors' samples. The V gene is TRBV20-1, the J gene TRBJ2-7, with 13 bases matching TRBD2. CDR3 loop: CSAWTSGGYEQYF. For the CDR3, the DNA is TGCAGTGCTTGGACTAGCGGGGGCTACGAGCAGTACTTC.